This T cell receptor (beta chain) is drawn from a study of regulatory T cells in long-lasting Graves disease. Relying on iRepertoire HTBI primers and Arm-PCR of CDR3 regions, the team built TCR beta libraries. Each CDR3 protein is one row after TCRdb ran MiXCR on the multiplex PCR reads. The sample holds 350,000 to 450,000 distinct CDR3 sequences, about 15% seen once. This clonotype was recorded many times. The time point: newly diagnosed GD, antithyroid drugs for less than 3 months. Generation of the TCR library employed RNA extracted from PBMCs. In germline, CDR1 is MNHEY, CDR2 SMNVEV (reference sequence). The CDR3 is made up of 16 amino acids. Trimming removed 0 bases at V and 4 bases at J, with 14 bases between. These same data were also listed under a study on T cells in Graves' hyperthyroidism and ophthalmopathy. From that second work: Diagnoses were established using clinical symptoms, serum thyroxine and TRAb, thyroid ultrasound and orbital computed tomography.

The sequence was collected from a woman aged 35 to 49 with Graves disease. This chain links TRBV27 with TRBJ2-3, with D maybe TRBD2 (5 bases). The sequencing used peripheral blood mononuclear cells (PBMCs), collected at new diagnosis, from a patient treated with antithyroid drugs. DNA of the CDR3: TGTGCCAGCAGTTTATCCCTGGCTCTAGCTGCAGATACGCAGTATTTT. Amino acids: CASSLSLALAADTQYF.